This TCR beta chain was identified during a study of CD8 T cells in Susac syndrome. V dropped 3 bases and J dropped 3 bases, with 8 bases sitting between them. CDR1 and CDR2 from the germline V gene are MDHEN and SYDVKM. There are 13 residues in the CDR3. When the RNA was reverse transcribed, random hexamers were used with an input of roughly 0.45 to 1 ug. By means of immunoSEQ multiplex PCR, TCR beta CDR3 spanning 54 Vbeta and 13 Jbeta underwent amplification. TCRdb reprocessed the immunoSEQ multiplex PCR reads with MiXCR, giving one entry per CDR3 protein. The sample lists 250,000 to 300,000 distinct CDR3 sequences, around 85% occurring once. Sequencing of TCR beta was carried out in blood CD8+ and CD4+ T cells. The multiple sclerosis controls comprised treatment-naive patients whose relapsing-remitting disease was stable or active. TEMRA cells were FACS-enriched and CD8+ and CD4+ T cells negatively isolated.

This clonotype was sampled from a human donor with multiple sclerosis. The sequenced sample was CD8+ T cells from PBMCs. V usage is TRBV28 and J usage is TRBJ1-1, with D tentatively TRBD1 (5 bases). CDR3 in amino acids: CASSLGTDTEAFF. CDR3 bases: TGTGCCAGCAGTTTGGGGACGGACACTGAAGCTTTCTTT.